This TCR beta chain is drawn from a study of PD-1 blockade in classical Hodgkin lymphoma. Study overall: Intravenous nivolumab at 3 mg/kg was given to patients every 2 weeks.

After autologous stem cell transplantation all patients relapsed, and prior brentuximab vedotin exposure differed between cohorts. The data were produced by immunoSEQ multiplex PCR, yet TCRdb's version contains in-frame clones alone and is incomplete. The sample comprises about 99,000 clones, approximately 80% of which are singletons, and less than 20% rests with the top ten. This CDR3 has 15 amino acids. CDR1 is LGHNA, CDR2 YSLEER, per germline. Trimming took 1 base from V and 13 from J; bases not matched to a gene: 14. As concerns this clone: As yet, its antigen is unknown.

General study points: As was reported, newly diagnosed patients showed lower baseline TCR diversity than healthy donors did. Complete responders had baseline diversity similar to newly diagnosed patients.

The sample was peripheral blood mononuclear cells (PBMCs), taken before the second cycle of nivolumab. This sequence was found in a human donor with classical Hodgkin lymphoma. The J gene is TRBJ2-7, the V gene TRBV4-3; 9 bases are shared with TRBD2. For the CDR3, the DNA is TGCGCCAGCAGCCAAGCCCCGGGGGGAAGCGGGAGGTTATACTTC. Protein product: CASSQAPGGSGRLYF.